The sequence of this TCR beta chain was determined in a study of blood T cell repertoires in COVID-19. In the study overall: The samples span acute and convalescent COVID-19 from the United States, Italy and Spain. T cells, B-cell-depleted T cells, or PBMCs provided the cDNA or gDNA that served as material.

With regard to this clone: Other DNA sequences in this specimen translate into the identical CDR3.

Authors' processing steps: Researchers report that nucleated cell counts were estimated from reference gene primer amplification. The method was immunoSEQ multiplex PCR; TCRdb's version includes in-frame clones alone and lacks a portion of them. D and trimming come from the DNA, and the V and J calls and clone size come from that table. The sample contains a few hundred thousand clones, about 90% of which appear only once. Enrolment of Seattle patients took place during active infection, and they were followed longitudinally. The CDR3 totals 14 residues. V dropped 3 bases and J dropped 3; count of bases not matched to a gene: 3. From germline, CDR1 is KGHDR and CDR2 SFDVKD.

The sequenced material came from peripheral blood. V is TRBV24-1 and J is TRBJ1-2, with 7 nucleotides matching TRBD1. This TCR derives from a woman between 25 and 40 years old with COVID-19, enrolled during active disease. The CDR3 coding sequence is TGTGCCACCAGTGATCCCGGGACAGACTATGGCTACACCTTC. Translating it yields CATSDPGTDYGYTF.